The following is a T cell receptor (beta chain) sequence with its context. The sample belongs to a study of blood T cell repertoires in COVID-19. Methods used by the authors: Reference gene primer amplification in the assay estimated nucleated cell counts. Using immunoSEQ multiplex PCR, the repertoire was profiled, and TCRdb retains in-frame clones only, with some absent. The DNA gave D and trimming, while V, J and clone size come from that table. The sample holds 200,000 or so clones, roughly 79% seen once. V was shortened by 5 bases and J by 6 bases, with 13 bases between the two germline ends. Germline V gene sequence: CDR1 SQVTM, CDR2 ANQGSEA. The CDR3 covers 13 residues.

Material for sequencing was peripheral blood. This chain uses TRBV29-1 with TRBJ2-2; D might be TRBD1 (6 bases). This sequence originates from a man between 60 and 75 years old with active or convalescent COVID-19. CDR3 region: CSVLGQFAGELFF. CDR3 sequence (DNA): TGCAGCGTTCTGGGACAATTCGCCGGGGAGCTGTTTTTT.